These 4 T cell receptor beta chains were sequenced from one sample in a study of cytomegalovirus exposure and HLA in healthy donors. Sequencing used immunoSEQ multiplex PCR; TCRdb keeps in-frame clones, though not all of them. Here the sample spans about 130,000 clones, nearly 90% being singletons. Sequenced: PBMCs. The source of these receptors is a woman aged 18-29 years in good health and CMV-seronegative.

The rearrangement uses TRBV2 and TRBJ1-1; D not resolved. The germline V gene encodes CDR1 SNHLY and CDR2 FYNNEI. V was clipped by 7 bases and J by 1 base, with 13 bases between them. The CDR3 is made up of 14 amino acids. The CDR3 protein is CASISRRSNTEAFF. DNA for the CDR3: TGTGCCAGCATATCGAGGAGATCGAACACTGAAGCTTTCTTT.

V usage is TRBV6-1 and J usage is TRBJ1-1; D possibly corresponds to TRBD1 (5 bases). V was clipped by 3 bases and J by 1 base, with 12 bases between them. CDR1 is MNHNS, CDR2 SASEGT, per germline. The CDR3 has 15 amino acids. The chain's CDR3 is CASSDTSRENTEAFF. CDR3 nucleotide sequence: TGTGCCAGCAGTGACACCTCCAGGGAGAACACTGAAGCTTTCTTT.

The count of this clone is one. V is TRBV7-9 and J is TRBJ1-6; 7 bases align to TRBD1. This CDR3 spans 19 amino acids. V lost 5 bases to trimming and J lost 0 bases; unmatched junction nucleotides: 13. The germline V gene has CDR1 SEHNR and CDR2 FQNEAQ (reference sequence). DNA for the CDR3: TGTGCCAGCAGCGCAGGGACAGCCGTATTGAGCTCCTATAATTCACCCCTCCACTTT. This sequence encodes CASSAGTAVLSSYNSPLHF.

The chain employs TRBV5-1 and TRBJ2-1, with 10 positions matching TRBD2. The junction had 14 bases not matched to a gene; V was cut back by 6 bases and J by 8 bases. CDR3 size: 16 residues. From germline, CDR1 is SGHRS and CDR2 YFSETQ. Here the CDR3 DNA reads TGCGCCAGCACTATCCCAAGCGGGGGGGCTTTGGATGAGCAGTTCTTC. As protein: CASTIPSGGALDEQFF.